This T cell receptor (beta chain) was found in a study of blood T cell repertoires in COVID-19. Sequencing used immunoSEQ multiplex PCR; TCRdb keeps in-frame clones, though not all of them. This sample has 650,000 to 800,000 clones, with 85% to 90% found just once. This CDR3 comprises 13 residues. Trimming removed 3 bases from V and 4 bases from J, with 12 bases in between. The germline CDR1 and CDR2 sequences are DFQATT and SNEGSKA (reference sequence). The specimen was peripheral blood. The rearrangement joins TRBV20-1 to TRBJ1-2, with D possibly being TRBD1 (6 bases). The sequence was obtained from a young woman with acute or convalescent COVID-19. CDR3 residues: CSASRGTAYGYTF. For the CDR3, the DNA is TGCAGTGCTAGTAGGGGGACGGCCTATGGCTACACCTTC.